This is a list of T cell receptor beta chains from one sample in a study of human T cells and chemical hapten exposure. TCRdb reanalysed the RACE reads using MiXCR and keeps one entry per CDR3 protein. The sample yields approximately 350,000 distinct CDR3 sequences, approximately 6.9% seen once. The starting material was whole blood, obtained in connection with sensitization to the hapten diphenylcyclopropenone (DPC). The source of these receptors is a young woman with alopecia areata. Some clones in this sample may be carry-over from other donors' samples. CDR3s leave out the opening cysteine and the closing phenylalanine or tryptophan.

V gene	J gene	CDR3 protein
TRBV4-3	TRBJ1-6	ASSQDFGGLNSPLH
TRBV7-2	TRBJ2-3	ASSRDTSTDTQY
TRBV4-2	TRBJ2-7	ASSRLAGAPNEQY
TRBV9	TRBJ2-7	ASSVRDRGQDEQY
TRBV4-3	TRBJ2-1	ASSQGVGGEQF
TRBV5-1	TRBJ2-7	ASSWGQGPYEQY
TRBV20-1	TRBJ2-7	SARRGEGAGAYEQY
TRBV10-3	TRBJ1-5	AISPRGPPNQPQH
TRBV5-1	TRBJ2-6	ASNFFSGANVLT
TRBV29-1	TRBJ2-7	SVVGSGTSGGNEQY
TRBV5-1	TRBJ2-3	ASSLVQSQDTQY
TRBV12-3/TRBV12-4	TRBJ2-5	ASSSGQGREETQY
TRBV7-2	TRBJ2-4	ASSRTGNLGNIQY
TRBV6-5	TRBJ1-6	ASSYRSRRQLSSYNSPLH
TRBV5-4	TRBJ2-2	ASSPFTGELF
TRBV10-2	TRBJ2-1	ASRLTSGGNNEQF
TRBV5-5	TRBJ1-5	ASNFGGNQPQH
TRBV10-3	TRBJ2-1	AISDPAGSPYNEQF
TRBV2	TRBJ2-3	AKRTGLSTDTQY
TRBV6-2/TRBV6-3	TRBJ2-3	ASSHQRDTQY
TRBV20-1	TRBJ1-6	SATRTGEGSPLH
TRBV7-9	TRBJ2-5	ASSHHGTPSLKTQY
TRBV29-1	TRBJ2-7	SGTGATYEQY
TRBV6-6	TRBJ2-3	ASTLTSVVEGDTQY
TRBV6-5	TRBJ1-2	ASSWDPGANGYT
TRBV5-1	TRBJ1-2	ASSLGEAPSYGYT
TRBV4-1	TRBJ1-6	ASSQDERLYNSPLH
TRBV24-1	TRBJ1-1	ATIVAAF
TRBV7-9	TRBJ2-7	ASSFSGEAAEQY
TRBV18	TRBJ1-1	ASSQRLVWGAF
TRBV12-3/TRBV12-4	TRBJ2-5	ASTLGQGETQY
TRBV2	TRBJ1-1	ASSHAWTDPNTEAF
TRBV28	TRBJ2-3	ASSTTGTGLTDTQY